These T cell receptor beta chains were read from a single sample in a study of blood T cell repertoires in COVID-19. Sequencing was performed with immunoSEQ multiplex PCR; in TCRdb, only in-frame clones are kept and a portion is missing. The table lists about 200,000 clones, 80% of them singletons. The material sequenced was peripheral blood. Every receptor here comes from a man aged 55 to 70 with acute or convalescent COVID-19. Both conserved end residues are part of each CDR3. The order of the fields is clone size, V gene, D gene, J gene, CDR3 DNA, CDR3 protein. A D gene is named only where the DNA matches it firmly. Clone size is stated in some rows and not others, as once, few, many or a class when expanded.

size: NA
V: TRBV19
D: NA
J: TRBJ2-3
DNA: TGTGCCAGTAGTAGATTACTAGCAACAGATACGCAGTATTTT
CDR3: CASSRLLATDTQYF

size: NA
V: TRBV5-1
D: NA
J: TRBJ1-3
DNA: TGCGCCAGCAGCTTGGGGACAGTCGGGTCTGGAAACACCATATATTTT
CDR3: CASSLGTVGSGNTIYF

size: NA
V: TRBV5-1
D: TRBD2
J: TRBJ2-2
DNA: TGCGCCAGCAGCTTGCCTAGCGGGGGGGCAAAAGGCGGGGAGCTGTTTTTT
CDR3: CASSLPSGGAKGGELFF

size: NA
V: TRBV7-3
D: NA
J: TRBJ2-2
DNA: TGTGCCAGCAGCTTAGGAAGCGGGCCCCAATACGGGGAGCTGTTTTTT
CDR3: CASSLGSGPQYGELFF

size: NA
V: TRBV5-1
D: NA
J: TRBJ2-7
DNA: TGCGCCAGCAGCTTGGAAGGAGTCTCCTACGAGCAGTACTTC
CDR3: CASSLEGVSYEQYF

size: NA
V: TRBV5-6
D: TRBD1
J: TRBJ2-1
DNA: TGTGCCAGCAGCCTCCCCGGGACAGGGGACAATGAGCAGTTCTTC
CDR3: CASSLPGTGDNEQFF

size: many
V: TRBV7-3
D: TRBD1
J: TRBJ2-2
DNA: TGTGCCAGCAGCTTGTCCCGGGACAGCACCGGGGAGCTGTTTTTT
CDR3: CASSLSRDSTGELFF

size: NA
V: TRBV5-1
D: TRBD2
J: TRBJ2-3
DNA: TGCGCCAGCAGCATGCGGGGGGCAGATACGCAGTATTTT
CDR3: CASSMRGADTQYF

size: NA
V: TRBV18
D: TRBD1
J: TRBJ2-3
DNA: TGTGCCAGCTCACCACCGGGGACAGGGGCAAGCACAGATACGCAGTATTTT
CDR3: CASSPPGTGASTDTQYF

size: NA
V: TRBV5-1
D: NA
J: TRBJ1-2
DNA: TGCGCCAGCAGCTTAAGCGGGACACCCTATGGCTACACCTTC
CDR3: CASSLSGTPYGYTF

size: few
V: TRBV24-1
D: NA
J: TRBJ1-3
DNA: TGTGCCTTCCGGCGGCGGGCCACAGGGACTGGAAACACCATATATTTT
CDR3: CAFRRRATGTGNTIYF

size: NA
V: TRBV5-8
D: TRBD1
J: TRBJ1-2
DNA: TGTGCCAGCAGATTGGGACAGGGGGGCTATGGCTACACCTTC
CDR3: CASRLGQGGYGYTF